The 32 T cell receptor beta chains below all came from one sample that was sequenced in a study of regulatory T cells in long-lasting Graves disease. Researchers made TCR beta libraries by using iRepertoire HTBI primers and running Arm-PCR on CDR3 regions. TCRdb recomputed calls from the multiplex PCR reads with MiXCR, one row per CDR3 protein. This sample carries approximately 360,000 distinct CDR3 sequences, about 12% of them seen once, and the ten largest clones take approximately 19%. The time point denotes: newly diagnosed GD, antithyroid drugs for less than 3 months. PBMCs provided the RNA from which the TCR library was made. These data were likewise used in another study, on T cells in Graves' hyperthyroidism and ophthalmopathy.

Material: peripheral blood mononuclear cells (PBMCs), obtained at new diagnosis, from a patient treated with antithyroid drugs. Source of these receptors: a woman aged 18-29 years with Graves disease.

This clonotype has a count of ten or more. This chain joins TRBV27 and TRBJ2-1; possible D gene TRBD2, 6 bases. The CDR3 loop spans 18 amino acids. The V end lost 6 bases, the J end lost 1 base, and 22 bases lay between the germline ends. The germline V gene has CDR1 MNHEY and CDR2 SMNVEV (reference sequence). CDR3 region: CASSRGDVGFGSYNEQFF. The DNA of the CDR3 is TGTGCCAGCAGCCGCGGGGACGTCGGATTTGGTTCCTACAATGAGCAGTTCTTC.

In regard to this clonotype: A read error may explain this, as a much larger clone is one base away. The chain joins TRBV9 to TRBJ1-2; 8 bases are a match to TRBD1. This CDR3 has 15 residues. Germline V gene lookup returns CDR1 SGDLS and CDR2 YYNGEE. The chain's CDR3 is CASSTRTGSNYGHTF. CDR3 coding DNA: TGTGCCAGCAGCACCCGGACAGGGTCTAACTATGGCCACACCTTC.

This clonotype was detected ten times or more. This chain uses TRBV13 with TRBJ2-7; 11 positions agree with TRBD2. This CDR3 region has 16 residues. V lost 8 bases, J lost 2 bases, and 11 bases stayed unmatched. Germline values: CDR1 PRHDT, CDR2 FYEKMQ (reference sequence). As DNA, the CDR3 is TGTGCCAGCTCCCTCGGGACTAGCGGACGAACCTACGAGCAGTACTTC. Translating gives CASSLGTSGRTYEQYF.

At least ten counts were recorded for this clonotype. Mismatch with germline at one junction end may stem from a read error. The chain recombines TRBV7-2 with TRBJ2-1; TRBD1 aligns across 7 bases. CDR1 is SGHTA, CDR2 FQGNSA, per germline. This CDR3 is built from 12 residues. The CDR3 DNA reads as TGTGCCAGCAGCTTAGCGAACAGGGGCCGCGAATTC. Encoded protein: CASSLANRGREF.

This clonotype was seen only a few times. Possible read error: a much larger clone is one base away. The chain links TRBV6-5 to TRBJ2-1, with D possibly called TRBD1 or TRBD2 (5 bases each). Germline V lookup: CDR1 MNHEY, CDR2 SVGAGI. Trimming stripped 2 bases from V and 6 bases from J, with 20 bases between. The length of the CDR3 is 17 residues. CDR3 DNA: TGTGCCAGCAGTTACCCACGTGGGGGTTATAGGCTCAATGAGCAGTTCTTC. Translating gives CASSYPRGGYRLNEQFF.

This clonotype has at least ten counts. The gene calls are TRBV7-2 and TRBJ1-2, with unresolved D. This CDR3 spans 13 amino acids. Germline V gene sequence: CDR1 SGHTA, CDR2 FQGNSA. V was pared by 1 base and J by 5 bases, with 8 bases between. As DNA, the CDR3 is TGTGCCAGCAGCTTAGACGGACTATATGGCTACACCTTC. Encoded protein: CASSLDGLYGYTF.

This clonotype appeared many times. V and J are TRBV20-1 and TRBJ2-5, with TRBD2 matching over 8 bases. CDR1 is DFQATT and CDR2 is SNEGSKA in the germline V gene (reference sequence). V shed 5 bases, J shed 1 base, and the junction held 9 bases outside the gene matches. The CDR3 loop spans 15 amino acids. The CDR3 loop reads CSAVSSGRSQETQYF. The CDR3 DNA reads as TGCAGTGCTGTCTCTAGCGGGCGCTCCCAAGAGACCCAGTACTTC.

This clonotype occurred many times. This rearrangement joins TRBV18 to TRBJ1-1; 8 positions match TRBD1. This CDR3 region has 16 residues. The germline V gene has CDR1 KGHSH and CDR2 LQKENI. Trimming took 2 bases from V and 2 from J; bases not matched to a gene: 7. The CDR3 reads CASSPDRGLGNTEAFF. CDR3 DNA sequence: TGTGCCAGCTCACCAGACAGGGGTTTAGGTAACACTGAAGCTTTCTTT.

Many counts were recorded for this clonotype. J is TRBJ2-1 and V is TRBV27; 7 positions match TRBD2. From germline, CDR1 is MNHEY and CDR2 SMNVEV (reference sequence). The CDR3 totals 14 residues. Trimming at V came to 5 bases and at J to 10 bases, leaving 11 bases not matched to a gene. In DNA form, the CDR3 reads TGTGCCAGCAGTAACACCGTGGGGGGGAGAGAGCAGTTCTTC. Protein product: CASSNTVGGREQFF.

This clonotype showed up many times. This chain uses TRBV20-1 with TRBJ2-5; the match to TRBD1 covers 7 bases. V dropped 8 bases and J dropped 3; count of bases not matched to a gene: 0. There are 10 residues in the CDR3. The germline V gene encodes CDR1 DFQATT and CDR2 SNEGSKA (reference sequence). The CDR3 coding sequence is TGCAGTCAGGGGGAAGAGACCCAGTACTTC. Protein product: CSQGEETQYF.

Concerning this clonotype: One base away lies a much larger clone, so this may be a sequencing read error. Because the CDR3 is missing its conserved closing phenylalanine or tryptophan, this is likely a read error. V and J are TRBV7-9 and TRBJ1-4, with D tentatively TRBD1 (6 bases). CDR1 is SEHNR and CDR2 is FQNEAQ in the germline V gene (reference sequence). The CDR3 sequence is 18 residues long. The V end was cut by 7 bases, the J end by 5 bases, with 26 bases between. The CDR3 nucleotides are TGTGCCAGCACCTTGGGCCTGGCGCAGGACAGCGAGAATGAAAAACTGTTTCTT. It is translated as CASTLGLAQDSENEKLFL.

This clonotype was observed many times. The chain links TRBV7-2 to TRBJ1-2, with no clear D. Germline CDR1 and CDR2: SGHTA and FQGNSA. CDR3 length: 14 residues. V shed 1 base and J shed 1 base, with 7 bases lying between them. DNA of the CDR3: TGTGCCAGCAGCTTAGTTCGGGATAACTATGGCTACACCTTC. Translating gives CASSLVRDNYGYTF.

This clonotype was found many times. The chain carries TRBV7-8 and TRBJ2-5, with D perhaps assigned TRBD1 or TRBD2 (5 bases each). Germline CDR1 is SGHVS and CDR2 is FQNEAQ. This CDR3 is 16 amino acids long. Trimming cost V 4 bases and J 5 bases, with 20 bases left between them. The CDR3 region is CASSSTDGASHETQYF. In DNA form, the CDR3 reads TGTGCCAGCAGCTCAACCGACGGGGCCAGTCACGAGACCCAGTACTTC.

As concerns this clonotype: This clone may be a read error of a much larger clone one base away. The chain couples TRBV12-3 or TRBV12-4 to TRBJ2-5; 9 bases are a match to TRBD1. The CDR3 extends over 16 amino acids. The CDR3: CACSPPGTGPPGTQYF. CDR3 nucleotides: TGTGCCTGCAGTCCCCCCGGGACAGGGCCCCCGGGAACCCAGTACTTC.

This clonotype was seen ten or more times. This sequence joins TRBV12-3 or TRBV12-4 and TRBJ2-1, with a possible D match to TRBD1 (5 bases). Trimming took 5 bases from V and 4 from J, leaving 12 bases between them. The CDR3 is 14 residues long. The CDR3 region is CASSRSDRYNEQFF. CDR3 coding DNA: TGTGCCAGCAGTAGAAGTGACAGATACAATGAGCAGTTCTTC.

Points on this clonotype: The DNA is left out, because the CDR3 cannot be placed on it with certainty; the CDR3 is given as TCRdb lists it. The chain has TRBV7-3 and TRBJ2-3; the table calls TRBD2, which could not be checked here. Per the germline V gene, CDR1 is SGHTA and CDR2 is FQGTGA. 17 amino acids form the CDR3, both terminal residues included. This CDR3 is CASSFYICSGGEHTQYF.

This clonotype was detected a few times. This chain uses TRBV28 with TRBJ1-5, with D unresolved. This CDR3 has 15 amino acids. Germline V gene sequence: CDR1 MDHEN, CDR2 SYDVKM. V dropped 3 bases and J dropped 0 bases, with 9 bases sitting between them. The CDR3 bases are TGTGCCAGCAGTTTGATCAGCTATAGCAATCAGCCCCAGCATTTT. Translation gives CASSLISYSNQPQHF.

This clonotype was picked up one time. A much larger clonotype is one base distant, so this may be a read error. V is TRBV29-1 and J is TRBJ1-1; D ambiguous. CDR3 length: 10 residues. Germline values: CDR1 SQVTM, CDR2 ANQGSEA. Trimming removed 4 bases at V and 5 bases at J, with 5 bases between. CDR3 nucleotides: TGCAGCGTTGGCCTGACTGAAGCTTTCTTT. Its protein is CSVGLTEAFF.

The chain employs TRBV7-9 and TRBJ1-1; no definite D call. With 1 base removed from V and 0 bases from J, the gap between germline ends came to 12 bases. The germline V gene has CDR1 SEHNR and CDR2 FQNEAQ (reference sequence). The CDR3 length is 16 residues. The CDR3 DNA reads TGTGCCAGCAGCTTAGGCGGCGGCTTCATGAACACTGAAGCTTTCTTT. Its protein product is CASSLGGGFMNTEAFF.

This clonotype came up many times. The chain has TRBV4-1 and TRBJ2-5, with D uncertain. Per the germline V gene, CDR1 is MGHRA and CDR2 is YSYEKL. The ends were cut back, 1 base at V and 2 bases at J, with 8 bases in the middle. The CDR3 runs 14 residues. The CDR3 DNA sequence: TGCGCCAGCAGCCAAGGTCAGAGACAAGAGACCCAGTACTTC. Translated: CASSQGQRQETQYF.

This clonotype was detected many times. The chain has TRBV6-5 and TRBJ2-5; no firm D call. The germline V gene has CDR1 MNHEY and CDR2 SVGAGI. The CDR3 is made up of 13 amino acids. Trimming stripped 2 bases from V and 4 bases from J, with 8 bases between. The CDR3 sequence is CASSYGILETQYF. CDR3 coding DNA: TGTGCCAGCAGTTACGGGATTTTAGAGACCCAGTACTTC.

This clonotype was counted a few times. This rearrangement joins TRBV19 to TRBJ1-1; D is uncertain. The CDR3 is 14 residues long. Trimming shortened V by 7 bases and J by 5 bases, and 17 bases separated the two germline ends. Germline values: CDR1 LNHDA, CDR2 SQIVND (reference sequence). Here the CDR3 reads CASTHWGRKTEAFF. The CDR3, as DNA: TGTGCCAGTACTCATTGGGGTAGAAAAACTGAAGCTTTCTTT.

The chain carries TRBV25-1 and TRBJ2-1, with D perhaps matching TRBD2 (6 bases). This CDR3 has 13 amino acids. Germline V gene data show CDR1 as MGHDK and CDR2 as SYGVNS. Trimming left V 3 bases short and J 9 bases short, with 12 bases between. The DNA for the CDR3 is TGTGCCAGCAGTGACCCTTATAGCGGTGAGCAGTTCTTC. Its translation is CASSDPYSGEQFF.

This clonotype was detected ten times or more. The CDR3, as DNA: TGTGCCAGCAGTTTGCTGGCCGGCAGCTACAATGAGCAGTTCTTC. This gives the protein CASSLLAGSYNEQFF. The V gene is TRBV12-3 or TRBV12-4, the J gene TRBJ2-1; D remains unclear. V gave up 3 bases and J gave up 3 bases, with 12 bases separating them. The CDR3 extends over 15 amino acids.

This clonotype has just a few counts. This chain connects TRBV29-1 to TRBJ1-1, with TRBD1 as a possible D gene (5 bases). This CDR3 has 11 residues. V was cut by 7 bases and J by 7 bases, with 13 bases left in between. CDR1 and CDR2 (germline): SQVTM, ANQGSEA. CDR3 sequence reads: CSATRGSEAFF. Here the CDR3 DNA reads TGCAGCGCCACTCGGGGGAGTGAAGCTTTCTTT.

This clonotype was observed at least ten times. V usage is TRBV19 and J usage is TRBJ1-1; 8 nucleotides line up with TRBD1. The CDR3 is made up of 14 amino acids. The V gene end was trimmed by 5 bases and the J gene end by 3 bases; junction bases not matched to a gene: 5. Germline CDR1 reads LNHDA; CDR2 reads SQIVND (reference sequence). The CDR3 sequence: CASSARGRDTEAFF. The CDR3 DNA is TGTGCCAGTAGTGCCAGGGGGCGCGACACTGAAGCTTTCTTT. Full variable domain (outside the CDR3, taken from reference TRBV19 and TRBJ1-1): DGGITQSPKYLFRKEGQNVTLSCEQNLNHDAMYWYRQDPGQGLRLIYYSQIVNDFQKGDIAEGYSVSREKKESFPLTVTSAQKNPTAFYLCASSARGRDTEAFFGQGTRLTVV.

This sequence joins TRBV20-1 and TRBJ2-7; D perhaps matches TRBD2 (5 bases). Germline V gene sequence: CDR1 DFQATT, CDR2 SNEGSKA (reference sequence). V lost 0 bases and J 3 bases, leaving 9 bases between the germline ends. This CDR3 comprises 13 residues. The CDR3 nucleotides read TGCAGTGCTAGAGAAGGAGAGGGCTACGAGCAGTACTTC. As protein: CSAREGEGYEQYF.

As for this clonotype: Since a much larger clone is just one base distant, this may be a read error. This sequence joins TRBV12-3 or TRBV12-4 and TRBJ1-4; 7 bases align to TRBD1. The CDR3 is 18 amino acids. The CDR3 bases are TGTGCCAGCAGTTTAGGTCTTGTTGCGGGACAGCGATTTGAAAAACTGCTTTTT. Translated: CASSLGLVAGQRFEKLLF.

This clonotype was observed at least ten times. This chain uses TRBV29-1 with TRBJ2-5; D not resolved. The CDR3 has 14 amino acids. V was pared by 3 bases and J by 1 base, with 12 bases between. Germline loops: CDR1 SQVTM, CDR2 ANQGSEA. The CDR3 is CSVEGGATQETQYF. CDR3 DNA sequence: TGCAGCGTTGAGGGTGGAGCGACCCAAGAGACCCAGTACTTC.

The table lists this clonotype with a few counts. At one end, the junction sequence differs from germline, possibly due to a read error. V and J are TRBV7-6 and TRBJ2-5; no definite D call. This CDR3 is built from 12 residues. Germline V gene lookup returns CDR1 SGHVS and CDR2 FNYEAQ. CDR3 region: CASSLGSQTQYF. The CDR3 nucleotides read TGTGCCAGCAGCTTAGGTTCGCAGACCCAGTATTTC.

This clonotype was recorded only once. The chain employs TRBV6-6 and TRBJ2-7, with unresolved D. Germline assignment: CDR1 MNHNY and CDR2 SVGAGI (reference sequence). The V end was cut by 0 bases, the J end by 12 bases, with 18 bases between. The CDR3 length is 14 residues. The CDR3 here is CASSYSSAGLSVYF. DNA of the CDR3: TGTGCCAGCAGTTACTCGAGTGCAGGCCTGAGTGTGTACTTC.

This chain connects TRBV20-1 to TRBJ2-7; 7 bases are a match to TRBD1. CDR1 and CDR2 (germline): DFQATT, SNEGSKA (reference sequence). With 6 bases clipped from V and 5 bases from J, the junction kept 10 bases outside the gene matches. CDR3 length equals 13 residues. This CDR3 is CSATGTAWHEQYF. CDR3 sequence (DNA): TGCAGTGCCACCGGGACAGCTTGGCACGAGCAGTACTTC.